These T cell receptor beta chains were read from a single sample in a study of pediatric ulcerative colitis. Only in-frame clones appear in the TCRdb table, and some are missing; sequencing was by immunoSEQ multiplex PCR. The table lists 37,000 or so clones, around 78% of them singletons. What was sequenced was blood. The receptors originated from a girl aged 5-17 years with moderate ulcerative colitis. Each CDR3 is given with its conserved first and last residue. The D gene is left open where the match is weak. For some rows the clone size is stated as once, few or many, or as a class when expanded; others skip it.

v_call: TRBV2; d_call: NA; clone_size: NA; j_call: TRBJ2-2; cdr3_nt: TGTGCCAGCAGGGGCCCGGGGCGGAAGAACACCGGGGAGCTGTTTTTT; cdr3_aa: CASRGPGRKNTGELFF
v_call: TRBV7-9; d_call: TRBD1; clone_size: NA; j_call: TRBJ1-2; cdr3_nt: TGTGCCAGCAGCTTAGTCGGACAGGTATATGGCTACACCTTC; cdr3_aa: CASSLVGQVYGYTF
v_call: TRBV6-5; d_call: NA; clone_size: few; j_call: TRBJ1-2; cdr3_nt: TGTGCCAGCAGTTACTCGACAGGCCTCTATGGCTACACCTTC; cdr3_aa: CASSYSTGLYGYTF
v_call: TRBV18; d_call: NA; clone_size: NA; j_call: TRBJ1-2; cdr3_nt: TGTGCCAGCTCACCGGACTTTCCGGTTATGTATGGCTACACCTTC; cdr3_aa: CASSPDFPVMYGYTF
v_call: TRBV28; d_call: NA; clone_size: NA; j_call: TRBJ2-3; cdr3_nt: NA; cdr3_aa: CASSSSPGRDTQYF
v_call: TRBV15; d_call: NA; clone_size: once; j_call: TRBJ1-1; cdr3_nt: TGTACCACCAGCAGAGCCCGACAGGACTCTGGCACTGAAGCTTTCTTT; cdr3_aa: CTTSRARQDSGTEAFF
v_call: TRBV19; d_call: NA; clone_size: NA; j_call: TRBJ2-2; cdr3_nt: TGTGCCACCGCACCCGGTCGGCCAGTCGCGAACACCGGGGAGCTGTTTTTT; cdr3_aa: CATAPGRPVANTGELFF
v_call: TRBV5-4; d_call: TRBD1; clone_size: NA; j_call: TRBJ2-5; cdr3_nt: TGTGCCAGCAGGGTAGACAGGGGGCAGGTCGAGACCCAGTACTTC; cdr3_aa: CASRVDRGQVETQYF
v_call: TRBV4-3; d_call: TRBD1; clone_size: NA; j_call: TRBJ2-1; cdr3_nt: TGCGCCAGCAGCCAAGTTAGAGGGACAGGAACCTACAATGAGCAGTTCTTC; cdr3_aa: CASSQVRGTGTYNEQFF
v_call: TRBV18; d_call: NA; clone_size: once; j_call: TRBJ2-3; cdr3_nt: TGTGCCAGCTCACCCCTAAGAGATACGCAGTATTTT; cdr3_aa: CASSPLRDTQYF
v_call: TRBV9; d_call: NA; clone_size: NA; j_call: TRBJ2-1; cdr3_nt: TGTGCCAGCAGCGTAGAGAGGACTGACGATGAGCAGTTCTTC; cdr3_aa: CASSVERTDDEQFF
v_call: TRBV2; d_call: TRBD1; clone_size: NA; j_call: TRBJ2-7; cdr3_nt: TGTGCCAGAGAGGGAGGACAGGGGACCTACGAGCAGTACTTC; cdr3_aa: CAREGGQGTYEQYF
v_call: TRBV6-6; d_call: TRBD1; clone_size: NA; j_call: TRBJ1-1; cdr3_nt: TGTGCCAGCAGTTATTCCCAGGCAGGGGGGGACACTGAAGCTTTCTTT; cdr3_aa: CASSYSQAGGDTEAFF
v_call: TRBV11-2; d_call: NA; clone_size: NA; j_call: TRBJ2-6; cdr3_nt: TGTGCCAGCTTATTAACTGGGGCCAACGTCCTGACTTTC; cdr3_aa: CASLLTGANVLTF
v_call: TRBV28; d_call: NA; clone_size: once; j_call: TRBJ2-7; cdr3_nt: TGTGCCAGCAGTTTAATCGGCAGGTTCTACGAGCAGTACTTC; cdr3_aa: CASSLIGRFYEQYF
v_call: TRBV19; d_call: NA; clone_size: NA; j_call: TRBJ1-4; cdr3_nt: TGTGCCAGTAGTACACAGAGGGGGGAAAAACTGTTTTTT; cdr3_aa: CASSTQRGEKLFF
v_call: TRBV6-6; d_call: NA; clone_size: NA; j_call: TRBJ2-7; cdr3_nt: TGTGCCAGCAGCCCCGGGTCCTACTACGAGCAGTACTTC; cdr3_aa: CASSPGSYYEQYF
v_call: TRBV28; d_call: TRBD1; clone_size: NA; j_call: TRBJ2-7; cdr3_nt: TGTGCCAGCCGGGCGTGGGGACAGGGTTTCTCCTACGAGCAGTACTTC; cdr3_aa: CASRAWGQGFSYEQYF
v_call: TRBV2; d_call: NA; clone_size: NA; j_call: TRBJ1-1; cdr3_nt: TGTGCCAGCAAAGGTGGCTTTGTGAACACTGAAGCTTTCTTT; cdr3_aa: CASKGGFVNTEAFF
v_call: TRBV19; d_call: TRBD2; clone_size: NA; j_call: TRBJ2-5; cdr3_nt: TGTGCCAGTAGTATGGATGGGGCTAGCGGGAGTACCCCCCAAGAGACCCAGTACTTC; cdr3_aa: CASSMDGASGSTPQETQYF
v_call: TRBV30; d_call: TRBD1; clone_size: NA; j_call: TRBJ1-5; cdr3_nt: TGTGCCTGGAGTGTACAGGGGAAGCCCCAGCATTTT; cdr3_aa: CAWSVQGKPQHF
v_call: TRBV18; d_call: TRBD1; clone_size: NA; j_call: TRBJ1-2; cdr3_nt: TGTGCCAGCTCACCATCAGGGGGATATGGCTACACCTTC; cdr3_aa: CASSPSGGYGYTF
v_call: TRBV5-4; d_call: TRBD1; clone_size: NA; j_call: TRBJ2-5; cdr3_nt: TGTGCCAGCAGCCATAGGGACAGGGAGACCCAGTACTTC; cdr3_aa: CASSHRDRETQYF
v_call: TRBV25-1; d_call: NA; clone_size: NA; j_call: TRBJ2-1; cdr3_nt: TGTGCCAGCAGTGAGTCGGCTAGCAGGAATGAGCAGTTCTTC; cdr3_aa: CASSESASRNEQFF
v_call: TRBV7-9; d_call: NA; clone_size: NA; j_call: TRBJ2-3; cdr3_nt: TGTGCCAGCAGCTTTGTGAGCCTAACTAGCACAGATACGCAGTATTTT; cdr3_aa: CASSFVSLTSTDTQYF
v_call: TRBV11-1; d_call: NA; clone_size: NA; j_call: TRBJ1-3; cdr3_nt: TGTGCCAGCAGCCTAACAGGGAGGTCTGGAAACACCATATATTTT; cdr3_aa: CASSLTGRSGNTIYF
v_call: TRBV19; d_call: NA; clone_size: NA; j_call: TRBJ1-1; cdr3_nt: TGTGCCAGTATGACAGCCTTGAACACTGAAGCTTTCTTT; cdr3_aa: CASMTALNTEAFF
v_call: TRBV27; d_call: NA; clone_size: few; j_call: TRBJ1-5; cdr3_nt: TGTGCCAGCAGTTCGCCAGCTCCTTTGCAGCCCCAGCATTTT; cdr3_aa: CASSSPAPLQPQHF
v_call: TRBV11-3; d_call: NA; clone_size: NA; j_call: TRBJ2-1; cdr3_nt: TGTGCCAGCAGCTTAAACTCCTACAATGAGCAGTTCTTC; cdr3_aa: CASSLNSYNEQFF
v_call: TRBV4-3; d_call: TRBD2; clone_size: NA; j_call: TRBJ2-7; cdr3_nt: TGCGCCAGCAGCCAAGACTTGACTAGCGGGGGGTACGAGCAGTACTTC; cdr3_aa: CASSQDLTSGGYEQYF
v_call: TRBV7-9; d_call: NA; clone_size: NA; j_call: TRBJ1-1; cdr3_nt: TGTGCCAGCAGCTTAGCGGGTGACAGCAGCACTGAAGCTTTCTTT; cdr3_aa: CASSLAGDSSTEAFF
v_call: TRBV10-1; d_call: NA; clone_size: NA; j_call: TRBJ1-3; cdr3_nt: TGCGCCAGCCAATACAGGGTATCTGGAAACACCATATATTTT; cdr3_aa: CASQYRVSGNTIYF
v_call: TRBV30; d_call: TRBD1; clone_size: NA; j_call: TRBJ1-5; cdr3_nt: TGTGCCTGGAGTGTACGTGGAGGGGGCTTGACTCAGCCCCAGCATTTT; cdr3_aa: CAWSVRGGGLTQPQHF
v_call: TRBV19; d_call: TRBD1; clone_size: once; j_call: TRBJ1-2; cdr3_nt: TGTGCCATCTCGGACAGGAGGCGAGTCAACTATGGCTACACCTTC; cdr3_aa: CAISDRRRVNYGYTF
v_call: TRBV6-5; d_call: NA; clone_size: NA; j_call: TRBJ1-5; cdr3_nt: TGTGCCAGCCGACGGGGGGACGGATATCAGCCCCAGCATTTT; cdr3_aa: CASRRGDGYQPQHF
v_call: TRBV5-6; d_call: NA; clone_size: once; j_call: TRBJ1-3; cdr3_nt: TGTGCCAGCAGCTTGTCTGGAAACACCATATATTTT; cdr3_aa: CASSLSGNTIYF
v_call: TRBV19; d_call: TRBD2; clone_size: NA; j_call: TRBJ2-3; cdr3_nt: TGTGCCAGTAGTAGATCTCAGCGGGGGGGTTATACGCAGTATTTT; cdr3_aa: CASSRSQRGGYTQYF
v_call: TRBV18; d_call: TRBD2; clone_size: NA; j_call: TRBJ2-2; cdr3_nt: TGTGCCAGCTCACCAGCGGGGGGCTTGTCCGGGGAGCTGTTTTTT; cdr3_aa: CASSPAGGLSGELFF
v_call: TRBV6-5; d_call: TRBD2; clone_size: NA; j_call: TRBJ2-7; cdr3_nt: TGTGCCAGCAGAAGAGGGGTCCTAGCGGGGGAGCAGTACTTC; cdr3_aa: CASRRGVLAGEQYF
v_call: TRBV9; d_call: NA; clone_size: NA; j_call: TRBJ2-1; cdr3_nt: TGTGCCAGCAGCGAATCGACAGGACCACCCTACAATGAGCAGTTCTTC; cdr3_aa: CASSESTGPPYNEQFF
v_call: TRBV19; d_call: TRBD1; clone_size: NA; j_call: TRBJ1-1; cdr3_nt: TGTGCCAGTAGTCTCAGGGGGCTTAAGGGTAAAGCTTTCTTT; cdr3_aa: CASSLRGLKGKAFF
v_call: TRBV6-5; d_call: NA; clone_size: NA; j_call: TRBJ1-1; cdr3_nt: TGTGCCAGCAGTTACGTCTTCGGGGGCCCCGAAGCTTTCTTT; cdr3_aa: CASSYVFGGPEAFF
v_call: TRBV9; d_call: NA; clone_size: NA; j_call: TRBJ1-2; cdr3_nt: TGTGCCAGCAGCTTCACGGACAGAGACAACTATGGCTACACCTTC; cdr3_aa: CASSFTDRDNYGYTF
v_call: TRBV13; d_call: NA; clone_size: once; j_call: TRBJ2-5; cdr3_nt: TGTGCCAGCAGCCCTAGGGGGGAGACCCAGTACTTC; cdr3_aa: CASSPRGETQYF
v_call: TRBV6-1; d_call: NA; clone_size: NA; j_call: TRBJ2-3; cdr3_nt: TGTGCCAGCAGTGAACAGGGAGTTGCAACAGATACGCAGTATTTT; cdr3_aa: CASSEQGVATDTQYF
v_call: TRBV7-8; d_call: NA; clone_size: NA; j_call: TRBJ2-1; cdr3_nt: TGTGCCAGCAGCTTAGCGCGGGCGGGCAATGAGCAGTTCTTC; cdr3_aa: CASSLARAGNEQFF
v_call: TRBV28; d_call: TRBD1; clone_size: NA; j_call: TRBJ2-5; cdr3_nt: TGTGCCAGCAGAGGACAGGGCGGACAAGAGACCCAGTACTTC; cdr3_aa: CASRGQGGQETQYF
v_call: TRBV13; d_call: TRBD1; clone_size: NA; j_call: TRBJ2-1; cdr3_nt: TGTGCCAGCAGCTTATCGGGACAGGGTAGGGGCAATGAGCAGTTCTTC; cdr3_aa: CASSLSGQGRGNEQFF
v_call: TRBV7-6; d_call: NA; clone_size: few; j_call: TRBJ1-1; cdr3_nt: TGTGCCAGCAGCCCGACCTTGACAGCGAACACTGAAGCTTTCTTT; cdr3_aa: CASSPTLTANTEAFF
v_call: TRBV28; d_call: NA; clone_size: NA; j_call: TRBJ2-7; cdr3_nt: TGTGCCAGCAGTTTTTCGATCTACGAGCAGTACTTC; cdr3_aa: CASSFSIYEQYF
v_call: TRBV19; d_call: TRBD2; clone_size: NA; j_call: TRBJ2-3; cdr3_nt: TGTGCCAGTAGTCCCACCTTAGCGGGGATGGGCACAGATACGCAGTATTTT; cdr3_aa: CASSPTLAGMGTDTQYF
v_call: TRBV30; d_call: TRBD2; clone_size: NA; j_call: TRBJ2-1; cdr3_nt: TGTGCCCAACACCTCGGGGGGGCCGGGGGAGAGCAGTTCTTC; cdr3_aa: CAQHLGGAGGEQFF
v_call: TRBV6-6; d_call: NA; clone_size: NA; j_call: TRBJ1-2; cdr3_nt: TGTGCCAGCACCCGCGGGGAGGGCGGCTACACCTTC; cdr3_aa: CASTRGEGGYTF
v_call: TRBV6-5; d_call: NA; clone_size: NA; j_call: TRBJ1-2; cdr3_nt: TGTGCCAGCAGTTTAACCCGGGACAACTATGGCTACACCTTC; cdr3_aa: CASSLTRDNYGYTF
v_call: TRBV11-2; d_call: NA; clone_size: NA; j_call: TRBJ1-1; cdr3_nt: TGTGCCAGCAGCTTAGGAAGGGGGATCGGATATTTGATGAACACTGAAGCTTTCTTT; cdr3_aa: CASSLGRGIGYLMNTEAFF
v_call: TRBV7-9; d_call: TRBD1; clone_size: NA; j_call: TRBJ1-4; cdr3_nt: TGTGCCAGCAGCTTAGAGCAGGGGGGTGAAAAACTGTTTTTT; cdr3_aa: CASSLEQGGEKLFF
v_call: TRBV27; d_call: NA; clone_size: many; j_call: TRBJ1-2; cdr3_nt: TGTGCCAGCAGCCCGGGACCCTACCCGGACTATGGCTACACCTTC; cdr3_aa: CASSPGPYPDYGYTF